This T cell receptor beta chain was retrieved from a study of CXCR3-negative and CXCR3-positive naive CD8 T cells. The authors prepared UMI-labeled TRB cDNA libraries by 5' RACE. TCRdb re-called the 5' RACE reads and catalogs CDR3 proteins one per entry, DNA excluded. The specimen's table records 8,500 to 10,000 distinct CDR3 sequences. This CDR3 comprises 18 residues. Germline CDR1 is SGHNT and CDR2 is YENEEA. J is TRBJ2-4 and V is TRBV11-3; TCRdb proposes TRBD2, but this gene call is untestable without DNA. This TCR was sampled from a human donor in good health. Some clones in this sample may be carry-over from other donors' samples. The sequencing sample was made of naive CXCR3- CD8+ T cells from blood. The subset was: CD45RO-CCR7+CD27+CD95- naive CD8+ T cells lacking CXCR3 (TNR3-). The CDR3 reads CASSDRTSGVLAKNIQYF. The whole variable domain, filled in from reference TRBV11-3 and TRBJ2-4, reads EAGVVQSPRYKIIEKKQPVAFWCNPISGHNTLYWYLQNLGQGPELLIRYENEEAVDDSQLPKDRFSAERLKGVDSTLKIQPAELGDSAVYLCASSDRTSGVLAKNIQYFGAGTRLSVL.